Below, 6 T cell receptor beta chains from the same sample are listed, as sequenced in a study of shared clonotypes between healthy human individuals. Repertoires were generated with immunoSEQ multiplex PCR, while TCRdb's copy carries only in-frame clones and drops some. The sample lists some 1 million clones, 60% to 80% occurring once. The sequenced sample consisted of memory CD4+ T cells sorted from blood. Subset specified: CD45RA-negative fraction. The receptor set was obtained from a man aged 18-30 years in good health.

The chain links TRBV11-2 to TRBJ2-1; the D is unclear. Germline CDR1 SGHAT, CDR2 FQNNGV. The CDR3 extends over 12 amino acids. V was pared by 3 bases and J by 6 bases, with 6 bases between. The CDR3 loop reads CASSFQRNEQFF. The CDR3 bases are TGTGCCAGCAGCTTTCAGCGCAATGAGCAGTTCTTC.

CDR3 residues: CASGRAPTGNTIYF. For the CDR3, the DNA is TGTGCCAGTGGTCGGGCCCCTACTGGAAACACCATATATTTT. The chain couples TRBV9 to TRBJ1-3; D is unresolved. CDR1 is SGDLS and CDR2 is YYNGEE in the germline V gene. V was pared by 8 bases and J by 2 bases, with 14 bases between. The CDR3 is 14 residues long.

CDR3 DNA sequence: TGTGCCAGCAGCGTAACTAGCGGGGGGATCAAGGGCACCGGGGAGCTGTTTTTT. Protein: CASSVTSGGIKGTGELFF. The chain joins TRBV9 to TRBJ2-2; 12 bases agree with TRBD2. The junction had 8 bases not matched to a gene; V was cut back by 1 base and J by 4 bases. The CDR3 is made up of 18 amino acids. The germline V gene encodes CDR1 SGDLS and CDR2 YYNGEE.

V is TRBV5-1 and J is TRBJ2-3, with TRBD2 identical over 9 bases. The CDR3 runs 15 residues. V was clipped by 4 bases and J by 0 bases; unmatched bases: 3. The germline gives CDR1 SGHRS, CDR2 YFSETQ. The CDR3 sequence: CASSKLAGSTDTQYF. The CDR3 DNA follows: TGCGCCAGCAGCAAGCTAGCGGGGAGCACAGATACGCAGTATTTT. Drawing the rest from reference TRBV5-1 and TRBJ2-3, the complete variable domain is KAGVTQTPRYLIKTRGQQVTLSCSPISGHRSVSWYQQTPGQGLQFLFEYFSETQRNKGNFPGRFSGRQFSNSRSEMNVSTLELGDSALYLCASSKLAGSTDTQYFGPGTRLTVL.

This rearrangement joins TRBV30 to TRBJ2-3; TRBD2 might be the D (6 bases). The CDR3 extends over 10 amino acids. V was pared by 5 bases and J by 6 bases, with 6 bases between. Looked up from germline, CDR1 is GTSNPN and CDR2 is SVGIG (reference sequence). The CDR3 nucleotides are TGTGCCTGGGGGGGGGATACGCAGTATTTT. This sequence encodes CAWGGDTQYF.

V and J are TRBV7-8 and TRBJ2-5; no reliable D call. CDR3 length equals 14 residues. V lost 4 bases to trimming and J lost 5 bases, with 14 bases between them. Germline-derived CDR1 and CDR2 are SGHVS and FQNEAQ. The CDR3 reads CASSSPYLRETQYF. In DNA, the CDR3 is TGTGCCAGCAGCTCGCCATATCTTCGGGAGACCCAGTACTTC.